The clone carrying this T cell receptor beta chain was counted only a few times. The data belong to a study of blood T cell repertoires in COVID-19. Study-level information: Samples taken during acute and convalescent COVID-19 were collected in the United States, Italy and Spain.

Produced via immunoSEQ multiplex PCR; TCRdb's table is partial and in-frame only. This repertoire shows 120,000 to 150,000 clones, approximately 86% found once; its top ten account for under 3%. V lost 3 bases and J lost 10, with 13 bases in between. The CDR3 runs 13 residues. CDR1 DFQATT and CDR2 SNEGSKA come from the germline V gene (reference sequence). This sequence joins TRBV20-1 and TRBJ1-6; the D gene is possibly TRBD1 (5 bases). This receptor was obtained from a woman aged 40-49 years with active or convalescent COVID-19. Material for sequencing was peripheral blood. CDR3 sequence reads: CSASIRVGSPLHF. In DNA, the CDR3 is TGCAGTGCTAGTATCAGGGTGGGGTCACCCCTCCACTTT.